A single sample gave rise to the 13 T cell receptor beta chains below, sequenced in a study of blood T cell repertoires in COVID-19. Sequenced by immunoSEQ multiplex PCR; TCRdb stores in-frame clones only, minus some. The sample has roughly 57,000 clones, more than 70% seen once; the top ten hold 15% to 25%. Sequenced: peripheral blood. The receptors originated from a young man with COVID-19, enrolled during active disease.

The chain couples TRBV2 to TRBJ1-2, with D perhaps matching TRBD1 (6 bases). This CDR3 region has 13 residues. V was clipped by 0 bases and J by 9 bases, with 11 bases between them. CDR1 is SNHLY and CDR2 is FYNNEI in the germline V gene. The CDR3 coding sequence is TGTGCCAGCAGTGAAGCTGGGGGGGCTAGCTACACCTTC. Encoded protein: CASSEAGGASYTF.

This sequence joins TRBV11-3 and TRBJ2-1; tentative D call: TRBD2 (6 bases). The CDR3 runs 15 residues. V was shortened by 0 bases and J by 3 bases, with 9 bases between the two germline ends. Germline V lookup: CDR1 SGHNT, CDR2 YENEEA. The CDR3 DNA reads TGTGCCAGCAGCTTAGAAGGGGACTTCTACAATGAGCAGTTCTTC. This codes for CASSLEGDFYNEQFF.

This sequence joins TRBV19 and TRBJ1-5; D possibly corresponds to TRBD1 (6 bases). This CDR3 has 15 amino acids. Germline V lookup: CDR1 LNHDA, CDR2 SQIVND (reference sequence). Trimming removed 9 bases from V and 3 bases from J, with 18 bases in between. The chain's CDR3 is CASRSTGTLNQPQHF. The DNA for the CDR3 is TGTGCCAGCAGGTCAACAGGGACGCTCAATCAGCCCCAGCATTTT.

The V gene is TRBV4-2, the J gene TRBJ2-3, with 13 nucleotides matching TRBD2. V dropped 3 bases and J dropped 2; count of bases not matched to a gene: 5. Germline V gene data show CDR1 as LGHNA and CDR2 as YNFKEQ. There are 17 residues in the CDR3. The CDR3, as DNA: TGTGCCAGCAGCCATGGGGGACTAGCGGGGACCACAGATACGCAGTATTTT. Its protein is CASSHGGLAGTTDTQYF.

This chain joins TRBV6-5 and TRBJ2-7, with a tentative D call TRBD1 (6 bases). CDR1 MNHEY and CDR2 SVGAGI come from the germline V gene. The CDR3 sequence is 13 residues long. Trimming took off 6 bases at V and 3 bases at J, with 12 bases between the two ends. CDR3 nucleotide sequence: TGTGCCAGCAGGGGGACAACCGTCTACGAGCAGTACTTC. As protein: CASRGTTVYEQYF.

The chain recombines TRBV12-3 or TRBV12-4 with TRBJ2-7; D uncertain. The CDR3 runs to 12 residues. Trimming cost V 3 bases and J 7 bases, with 10 bases left between them. CDR3 DNA sequence: TGTGCCAGCAGTTTGACAAATTCGGAGCAGTACTTC. Its translation: CASSLTNSEQYF.

The V and J genes are TRBV6-1 and TRBJ2-7, with 7 bases aligning to TRBD1. The J segment lost 0 bases and the V segment lost 3 bases, leaving 8 bases of the junction unmatched. CDR3 length: 16 amino acids. Germline lookup yields CDR1 MNHNS and CDR2 SASEGT. The CDR3 nucleotides are TGTGCCAGCAGTGAGGCCGGACAGGCCTACTCCTACGAGCAGTACTTC. Encoded protein: CASSEAGQAYSYEQYF.

This clone was detected only once. The rearrangement links TRBV28 to TRBJ1-5, with D possibly being TRBD1 (5 bases). Germline lookup yields CDR1 MDHEN and CDR2 SYDVKM. The CDR3 extends over 15 amino acids. V lost 7 bases and J 3 bases, leaving 16 bases between the germline ends. The CDR3 loop is CASTRGGNLNQPQHF. As DNA, the CDR3 is TGTGCCAGCACCCGGGGGGGTAACCTCAATCAGCCCCAGCATTTT.

This clone was seen just once. The chain employs TRBV5-1 and TRBJ1-5; 8 nucleotides align to TRBD1. Germline CDR1 reads SGHRS; CDR2 reads YFSETQ. V gave up 3 bases and J gave up 6 bases; unmatched junction bases: 8. The CDR3 totals 15 residues. The CDR3 spells CASSSGQGGSQPQHF. CDR3 coding DNA: TGCGCCAGCAGCTCCGGACAGGGCGGGAGTCAGCCCCAGCATTTT.

This clone was seen a few times. The chain links TRBV18 to TRBJ2-5; TRBD2 matches 9 bases. Per germline, CDR1 KGHSH and CDR2 LQKENI. J lost 5 bases, V lost 0 bases, and 4 bases had no gene match. This CDR3 is built from 15 residues. In DNA form, the CDR3 reads TGTGCCAGCTCACCACCTGTTAGCGGGGGTGAGACCCAGTACTTC. This codes for CASSPPVSGGETQYF. Based on the CDR3 plus reference TRBV18 and TRBJ2-5, the full variable domain is NAGVMQNPRHLVRRRGQEARLRCSPMKGHSHVYWYRQLPEEGLKFMVYLQKENIIDESGMPKERFSAEFPKEGPSILRIQQVVRGDSAAYFCASSPPVSGGETQYFGPGTRLLVL.

This clone occurred a few times. This chain links TRBV7-6 with TRBJ2-7; 10 bases are shared with TRBD2. CDR1 and CDR2 from the germline V gene are SGHVS and FNYEAQ. CDR3 length: 15 residues. The V segment lost 5 bases and the J segment 0 bases; nucleotides outside the gene matches: 4. The CDR3, as DNA: TGTGCCAGCAGCCAAACTAGCGGGGACTCCTACGAGCAGTACTTC. Protein sequence: CASSQTSGDSYEQYF. The whole variable domain, filled in from reference TRBV7-6 and TRBJ2-7, reads GAGVSQSPRYKVTKRGQDVALRCDPISGHVSLYWYRQALGQGPEFLTYFNYEAQQDKSGLPNDRFSAERPEGSISTLTIQRTEQRDSAMYRCASSQTSGDSYEQYFGPGTRLTVT.

The chain links TRBV12-3 or TRBV12-4 to TRBJ1-2, with D possibly being TRBD1 (5 bases). This CDR3 is built from 11 residues. Trimming pared 6 bases from V and 6 bases from J, leaving 8 bases between. The chain's CDR3 is CASSLGDGYTF. In nucleotides, the CDR3 is TGTGCCAGCAGCCTAGGGGATGGCTACACCTTC.

About this clone itself: A clone one base away is much larger, so this may be a read error. The rearrangement joins TRBV10-3 to TRBJ2-7; TRBD2 aligns across 9 bases. Germline CDR1 and CDR2: ENHRY and SYGVKD. This CDR3 contains 17 residues. This CDR3 reads CAISKSLAGEFSYEQYF. CDR3 nucleotide sequence: TGTGCCATCAGTAAGTCCTTAGCGGGAGAGTTTTCCTACGAGCAGTACTTC.